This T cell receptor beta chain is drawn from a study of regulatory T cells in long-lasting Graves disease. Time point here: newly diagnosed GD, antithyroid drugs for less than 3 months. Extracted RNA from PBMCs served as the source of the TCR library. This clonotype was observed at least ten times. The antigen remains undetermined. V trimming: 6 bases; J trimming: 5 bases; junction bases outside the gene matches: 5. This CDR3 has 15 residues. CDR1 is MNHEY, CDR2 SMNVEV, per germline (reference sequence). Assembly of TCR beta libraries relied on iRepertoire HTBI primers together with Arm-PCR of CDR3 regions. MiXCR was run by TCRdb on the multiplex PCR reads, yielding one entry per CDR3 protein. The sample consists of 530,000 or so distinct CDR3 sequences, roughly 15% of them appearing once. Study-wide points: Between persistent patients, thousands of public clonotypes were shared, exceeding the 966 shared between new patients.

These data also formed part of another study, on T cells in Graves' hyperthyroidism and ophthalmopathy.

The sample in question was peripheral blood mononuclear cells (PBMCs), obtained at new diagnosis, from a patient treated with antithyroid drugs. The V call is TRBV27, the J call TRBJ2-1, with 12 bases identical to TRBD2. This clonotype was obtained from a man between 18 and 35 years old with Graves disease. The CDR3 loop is CASSLAGGGHNEQFF. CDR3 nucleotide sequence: TGTGCCAGCAGCCTAGCGGGAGGGGGTCACAATGAGCAGTTCTTC.